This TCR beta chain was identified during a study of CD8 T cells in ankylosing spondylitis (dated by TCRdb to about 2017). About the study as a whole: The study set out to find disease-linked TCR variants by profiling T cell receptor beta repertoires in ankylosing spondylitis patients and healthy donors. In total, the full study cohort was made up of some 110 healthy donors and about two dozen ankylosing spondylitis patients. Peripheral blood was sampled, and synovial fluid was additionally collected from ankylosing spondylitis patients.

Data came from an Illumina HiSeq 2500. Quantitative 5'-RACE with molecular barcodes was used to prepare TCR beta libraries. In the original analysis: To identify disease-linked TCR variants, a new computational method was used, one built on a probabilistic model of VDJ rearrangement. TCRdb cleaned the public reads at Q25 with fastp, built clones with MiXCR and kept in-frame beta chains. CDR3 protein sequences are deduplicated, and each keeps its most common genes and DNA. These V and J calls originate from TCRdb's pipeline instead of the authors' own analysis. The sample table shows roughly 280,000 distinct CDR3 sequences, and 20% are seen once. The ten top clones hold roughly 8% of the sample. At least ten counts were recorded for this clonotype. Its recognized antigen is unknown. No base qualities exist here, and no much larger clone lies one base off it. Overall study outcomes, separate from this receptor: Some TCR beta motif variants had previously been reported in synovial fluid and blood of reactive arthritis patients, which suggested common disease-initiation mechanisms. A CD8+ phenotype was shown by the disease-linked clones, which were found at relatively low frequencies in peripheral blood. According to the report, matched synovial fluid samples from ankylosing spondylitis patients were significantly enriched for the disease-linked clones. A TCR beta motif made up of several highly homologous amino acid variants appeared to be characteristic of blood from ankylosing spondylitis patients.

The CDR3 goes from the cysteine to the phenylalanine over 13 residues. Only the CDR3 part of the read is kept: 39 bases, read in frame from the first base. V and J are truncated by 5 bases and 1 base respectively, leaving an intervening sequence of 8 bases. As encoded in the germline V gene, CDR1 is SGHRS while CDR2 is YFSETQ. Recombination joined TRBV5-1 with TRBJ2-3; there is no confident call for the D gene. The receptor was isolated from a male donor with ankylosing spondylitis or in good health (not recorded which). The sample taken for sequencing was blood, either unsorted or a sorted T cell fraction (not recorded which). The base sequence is TGCGCCAGCAGTGCTGGAGGCACAGATACGCAGTATTTT. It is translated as CASSAGGTDTQYF.